Shown below are 2 T cell receptor beta chains from a single sample sequenced in a study of cytomegalovirus exposure and HLA in healthy donors. The study ran its PCR with 60 Vbeta and 13 Jbeta primers. TCRdb keeps only in-frame clones here, not all; method: immunoSEQ multiplex PCR. The sample comprises nearly 200,000 clones, about 77% of which are singletons, and over 2% rests with the top ten. Sequenced sample: PBMCs. These receptors all stem from a woman aged 25 to 39 in good health and CMV-seropositive.

This clone was detected a few times. The chain carries TRBV5-4 and TRBJ2-2; the D gene is possibly TRBD2 (5 bases). The CDR3 has 15 residues. Germline V gives CDR1 SGHNT, CDR2 YYREEE (reference sequence). Trimming removed 5 bases at V and 2 bases at J, with 13 bases between. The CDR3 bases are TGTGCCAGCAGTTTAAGCGGAATTAACACCGGGGAGCTGTTTTTT. Encoded protein: CASSLSGINTGELFF.

J is TRBJ1-5 and V is TRBV15; possibly TRBD1 for D (5 bases). Germline CDR1 is LNHNV and CDR2 is YYDKDF (reference sequence). The CDR3 runs to 15 residues. Trimming took 3 bases from V and 4 from J, leaving 13 bases between them. For the CDR3, the DNA is TGTGCCACCAGCAGGGCCCTGGAGGGGAATCAGCCCCAGCATTTT. As protein: CATSRALEGNQPQHF.